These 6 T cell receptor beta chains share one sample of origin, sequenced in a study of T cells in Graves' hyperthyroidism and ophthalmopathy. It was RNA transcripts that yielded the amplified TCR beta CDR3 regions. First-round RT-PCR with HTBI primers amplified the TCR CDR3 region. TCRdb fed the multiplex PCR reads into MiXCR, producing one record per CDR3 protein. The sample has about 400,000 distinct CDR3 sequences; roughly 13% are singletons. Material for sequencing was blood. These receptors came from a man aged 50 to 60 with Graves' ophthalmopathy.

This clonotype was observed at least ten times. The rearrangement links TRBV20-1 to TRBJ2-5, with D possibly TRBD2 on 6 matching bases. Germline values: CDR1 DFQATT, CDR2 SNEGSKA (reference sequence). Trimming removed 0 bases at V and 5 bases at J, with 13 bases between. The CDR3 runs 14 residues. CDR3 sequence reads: CSARDSGDAETQYF. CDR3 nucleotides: TGCAGTGCTAGAGATTCGGGAGACGCGGAGACCCAGTACTTC.

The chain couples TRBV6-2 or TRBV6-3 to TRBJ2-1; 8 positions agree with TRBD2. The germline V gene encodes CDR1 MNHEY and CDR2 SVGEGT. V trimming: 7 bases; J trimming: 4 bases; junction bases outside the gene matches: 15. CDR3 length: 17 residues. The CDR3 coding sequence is TGTGCCAGCACCCCTTCAATCCGGGAGGGTTCTTACAATGAGCAGTTCTTC. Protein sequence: CASTPSIREGSYNEQFF.

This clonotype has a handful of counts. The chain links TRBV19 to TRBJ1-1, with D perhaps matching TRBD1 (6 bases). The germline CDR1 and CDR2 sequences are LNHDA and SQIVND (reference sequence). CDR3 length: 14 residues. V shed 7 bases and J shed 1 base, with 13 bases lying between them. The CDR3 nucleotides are TGTGCCAGTAAAAACAGGGTTTCGAACACTGAAGCTTTCTTT. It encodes CASKNRVSNTEAFF.

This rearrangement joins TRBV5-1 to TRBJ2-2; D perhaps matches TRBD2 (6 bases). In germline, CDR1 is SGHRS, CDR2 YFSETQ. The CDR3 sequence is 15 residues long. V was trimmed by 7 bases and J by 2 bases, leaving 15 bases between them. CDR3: CASSGGAGNTGELFF. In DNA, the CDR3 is TGCGCCAGCTCCGGAGGGGCGGGAAACACCGGGGAGCTGTTTTTT.

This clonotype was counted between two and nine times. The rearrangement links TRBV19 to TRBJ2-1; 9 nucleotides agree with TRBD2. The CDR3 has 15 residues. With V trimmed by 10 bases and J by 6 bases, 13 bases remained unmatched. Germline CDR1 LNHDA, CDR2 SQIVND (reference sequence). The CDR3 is CATSTEAAGGNEQFF. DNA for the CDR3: TGTGCCACCAGTACGGAGGCAGCGGGAGGCAATGAGCAGTTCTTC. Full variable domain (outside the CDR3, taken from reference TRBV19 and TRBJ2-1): DGGITQSPKYLFRKEGQNVTLSCEQNLNHDAMYWYRQDPGQGLRLIYYSQIVNDFQKGDIAEGYSVSREKKESFPLTVTSAQKNPTAFYLCATSTEAAGGNEQFFGPGTRLTVL.

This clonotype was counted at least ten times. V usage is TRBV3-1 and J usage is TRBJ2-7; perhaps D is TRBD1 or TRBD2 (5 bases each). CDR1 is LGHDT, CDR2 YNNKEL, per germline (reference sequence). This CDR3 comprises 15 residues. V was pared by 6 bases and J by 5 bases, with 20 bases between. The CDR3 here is CASSRGSGTINEQYF. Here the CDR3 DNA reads TGTGCCAGCAGTAGGGGCTCCGGGACCATCAACGAGCAGTACTTC.